This T cell receptor (beta chain) was documented in a study of T-cell memory formation after mild COVID-19. Study-level points and caveats: Among contracting clones, CD4+ were mainly CM/EM and CD8+ enriched in EMRA.

The germline V gene has CDR1 MNHNY and CDR2 SVGAGI (reference sequence). The CDR3 covers 14 residues. Trimming took off 0 bases at V and 0 bases at J, with 3 bases between the two ends. In the case of this clonotype: What it binds is unknown.

MiXCR, run by TCRdb on the 5' RACE reads, gives a single entry per CDR3 protein. The sample lists nearly 200,000 distinct CDR3 sequences; around 20% were seen once. The receptor comes from an adult woman who had mild COVID-19 (a few samples of this study predate the infection). Cell type and time point are not known. The sequencing input was PBMCs or a T cell subset sorted from them (not recorded which). V gene TRBV6-6 combines with J gene TRBJ1-5; D unclear. The CDR3, as DNA: TGTGCCAGCAGTTACTCGGGTAGCAATCAGCCCCAGCATTTT. Its protein product is CASSYSGSNQPQHF.